What follows are 8 T cell receptor beta chains derived from one specimen sequenced in a study of blood T cell repertoires in COVID-19. Data came from immunoSEQ multiplex PCR; TCRdb stores just in-frame clones and leaves some out. Here the sample spans tens of thousands of clones, about 85% being singletons. Sequencing was performed on peripheral blood. Receptors were obtained from a man in his forties or fifties with acute or convalescent COVID-19.

The sample holds one count of this clone. The genes are TRBV29-1 and TRBJ2-5; 7 bases align to TRBD1. Per germline, CDR1 SQVTM and CDR2 ANQGSEA. The CDR3 has 15 amino acids. V dropped 5 bases and J dropped 4; count of bases not matched to a gene: 13. As DNA, the CDR3 is TGCAGCGTTTTGTTCGTTCAGGGGGTAGGAGAGACCCAGTACTTC. Its translation is CSVLFVQGVGETQYF.

The CDR3 DNA sequence: TGTGCCTGGACGGGGACAGGGGGCCCCTACAATGAGCAGTTCTTC. Amino acid sequence: CAWTGTGGPYNEQFF. V usage is TRBV30 and J usage is TRBJ2-1, with TRBD1 matching 12 bases. CDR3 length: 15 amino acids. Germline CDR1 and CDR2: GTSNPN and SVGIG (reference sequence). V lost 4 bases and J lost 2; bases outside the gene matches: 3.

The chain couples TRBV30 to TRBJ1-1; 8 nucleotides align to TRBD1. From germline, CDR1 is GTSNPN and CDR2 SVGIG (reference sequence). The V gene end was trimmed by 5 bases and the J gene end by 0 bases; junction bases not matched to a gene: 2. The CDR3 length is 13 residues. The DNA for the CDR3 is TGTGCCTGGGGACAGGGCTTGAACACTGAAGCTTTCTTT. This codes for CAWGQGLNTEAFF.

The rearrangement links TRBV6-5 to TRBJ2-1; 7 positions agree with TRBD1. CDR3 size: 14 residues. Per the germline V gene, CDR1 is MNHEY and CDR2 is SVGAGI. The V and J ends lost 9 bases and 4 bases, in that order; junction bases with no gene match: 9. The CDR3 nucleotides read TGTGCCAGTAAATACCGACAGGGATACAATGAGCAGTTCTTC. As protein: CASKYRQGYNEQFF.

The chain recombines TRBV6-5 with TRBJ2-2; TRBD2 matches 10 bases. Germline trimming cut 2 bases from V and 6 bases from J; bases unmatched to any gene: 6. This CDR3 is built from 16 residues. CDR1 and CDR2 from the germline V gene are MNHEY and SVGAGI. The CDR3 spells CASSYGLAGAPGELFF. The CDR3 DNA is TGTGCCAGCAGTTACGGGCTAGCGGGAGCCCCCGGGGAGCTGTTTTTT.

V is TRBV2 and J is TRBJ2-7, with 9 bases identical to TRBD1. CDR3 size: 12 residues. Trimming cost V 6 bases and J 5 bases; bases outside gene matches: 2. Germline-derived CDR1 and CDR2 are SNHLY and FYNNEI. CDR3 region: CASRGQGNEQYF. In nucleotides, the CDR3 is TGTGCCAGCAGGGGACAGGGCAACGAGCAGTACTTC.

This chain joins TRBV10-2 and TRBJ2-5, with D perhaps matching TRBD2 (6 bases). Trimming stripped 3 bases from V and 5 bases from J, with 10 bases between. This CDR3 is built from 13 residues. CDR1 and CDR2 (germline): WSHSY, SAAADI. The DNA for the CDR3 is TGCGCCAGCAGTGATGGAAGCGGGGAGACCCAGTACTTC. It codes for CASSDGSGETQYF.

The chain uses TRBV7-9 and TRBJ1-5; 7 bases align to TRBD1. CDR1 and CDR2 from the germline V gene are SEHNR and FQNEAQ (reference sequence). The CDR3 covers 13 residues. The J segment lost 4 bases and the V segment lost 6 bases, leaving 3 bases of the junction unmatched. The CDR3, as DNA: TGTGCCAGCAGGGTGGACAGGAATCAGCCCCAGCATTTT. This gives the protein CASRVDRNQPQHF.